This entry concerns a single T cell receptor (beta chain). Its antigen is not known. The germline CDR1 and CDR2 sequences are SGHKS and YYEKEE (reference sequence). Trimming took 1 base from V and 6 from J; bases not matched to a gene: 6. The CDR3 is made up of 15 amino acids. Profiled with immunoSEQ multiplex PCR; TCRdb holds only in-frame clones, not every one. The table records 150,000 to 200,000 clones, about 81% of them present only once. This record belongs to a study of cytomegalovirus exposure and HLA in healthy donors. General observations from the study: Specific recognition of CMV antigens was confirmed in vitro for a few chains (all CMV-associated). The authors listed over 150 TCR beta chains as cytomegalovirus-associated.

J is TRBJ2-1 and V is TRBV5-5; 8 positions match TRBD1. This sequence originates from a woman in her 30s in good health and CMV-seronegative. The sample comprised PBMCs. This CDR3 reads CASSLPRGLSNEQFF. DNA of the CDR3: TGTGCCAGCAGCTTGCCCAGGGGGCTAAGCAATGAGCAGTTCTTC.